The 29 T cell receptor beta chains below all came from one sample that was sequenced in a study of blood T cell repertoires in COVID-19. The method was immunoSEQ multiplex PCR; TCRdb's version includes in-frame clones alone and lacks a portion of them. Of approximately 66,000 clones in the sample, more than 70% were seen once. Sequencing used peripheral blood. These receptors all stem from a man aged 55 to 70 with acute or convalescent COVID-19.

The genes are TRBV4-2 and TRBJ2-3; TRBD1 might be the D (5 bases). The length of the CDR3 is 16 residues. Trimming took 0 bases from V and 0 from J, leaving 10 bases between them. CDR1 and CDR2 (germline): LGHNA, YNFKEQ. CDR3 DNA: TGTGCCAGCAGCCAAGATGTGGGGCCTAGCACAGATACGCAGTATTTT. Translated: CASSQDVGPSTDTQYF.

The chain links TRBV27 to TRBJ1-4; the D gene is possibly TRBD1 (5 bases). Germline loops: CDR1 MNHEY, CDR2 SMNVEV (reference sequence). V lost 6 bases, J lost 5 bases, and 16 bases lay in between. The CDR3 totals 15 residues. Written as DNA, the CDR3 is TGTGCCAGCAGCAAAGTTTGGGGGGAGAATGAAAAACTGTTTTTT. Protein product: CASSKVWGENEKLFF.

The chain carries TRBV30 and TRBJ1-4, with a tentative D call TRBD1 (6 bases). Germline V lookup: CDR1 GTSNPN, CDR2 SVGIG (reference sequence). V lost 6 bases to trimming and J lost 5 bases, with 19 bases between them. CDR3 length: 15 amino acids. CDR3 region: CACTEFGGANEKLFF. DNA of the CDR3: TGTGCCTGCACCGAGTTTGGGGGCGCGAATGAAAAACTGTTTTTT.

CDR3 nucleotide sequence: TGTGCCAGCATAGCCTTGCGGAGTACTAGCTTCGATGAGCAGTTCTTC. Translating it yields CASIALRSTSFDEQFF. The chain uses TRBV7-8 and TRBJ2-1; D is possibly TRBD2 (6 bases). Germline V gives CDR1 SGHVS, CDR2 FQNEAQ. Trimming pared 7 bases from V and 8 bases from J, leaving 24 bases between. The length of the CDR3 is 16 residues. Combining the CDR3 with reference TRBV7-8 and TRBJ2-1 gives the whole variable domain GAGVSQSPRYKVAKRGQDVALRCDPISGHVSLFWYQQALGQGPEFLTYFQNEAQLDKSGLPSDRFFAERPEGSVSTLKIQRTQQEDSAVYLCASIALRSTSFDEQFFGPGTRLTVL.

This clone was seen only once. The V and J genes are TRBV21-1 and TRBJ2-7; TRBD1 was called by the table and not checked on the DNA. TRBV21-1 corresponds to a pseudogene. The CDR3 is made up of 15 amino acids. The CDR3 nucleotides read TGTGCCAGCAGCAAAGGGGACAGTTTCAACGGCGAGCAGTACTTC. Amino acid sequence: CASSKGDSFNGEQYF.

CDR3 protein: CSVEDSVSETQYF. CDR3 in DNA: TGCAGCGTTGAAGATTCGGTTTCCGAGACCCAGTACTTC. This chain uses TRBV29-1 with TRBJ2-5; no reliable D call. Trimming took off 0 bases at V and 5 bases at J, with 10 bases between the two ends. The CDR3 is 13 residues long. CDR1 is SQVTM and CDR2 is ANQGSEA in the germline V gene.

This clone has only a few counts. The CDR3 here is CASGDPGSEGVSYEQYF. The CDR3 nucleotides read TGTGCTAGTGGGGACCCCGGATCCGAGGGGGTTTCCTACGAGCAGTACTTC. J is TRBJ2-7 and V is TRBV12-5; maybe TRBD1 (6 bases). Germline V gene lookup returns CDR1 LGHNT and CDR2 FRNRAP. The CDR3 covers 17 residues. The V and J ends lost 6 bases and 1 base respectively, with 22 bases between them.

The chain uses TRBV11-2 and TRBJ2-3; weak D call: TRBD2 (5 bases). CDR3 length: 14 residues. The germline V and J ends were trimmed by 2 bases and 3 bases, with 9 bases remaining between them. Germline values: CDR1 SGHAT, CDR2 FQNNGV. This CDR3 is CASSLITSTDTQYF. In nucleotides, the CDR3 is TGTGCCAGCAGCTTAATCACTAGTACAGATACGCAGTATTTT.

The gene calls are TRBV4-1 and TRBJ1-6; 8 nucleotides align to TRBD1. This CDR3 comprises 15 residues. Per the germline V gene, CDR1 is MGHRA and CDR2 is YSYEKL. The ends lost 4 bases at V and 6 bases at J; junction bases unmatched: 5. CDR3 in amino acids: CASSLQGAGNSPLHF. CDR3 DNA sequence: TGCGCCAGCAGCCTCCAGGGGGCCGGTAATTCACCCCTCCACTTT.

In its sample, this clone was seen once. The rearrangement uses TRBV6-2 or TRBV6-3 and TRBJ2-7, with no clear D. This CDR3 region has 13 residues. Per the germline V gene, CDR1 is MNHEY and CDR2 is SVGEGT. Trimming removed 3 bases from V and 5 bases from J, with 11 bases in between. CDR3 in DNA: TGTGCCAGCAGTTATACTCTCCTACACGAGCAGTACTTC. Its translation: CASSYTLLHEQYF.

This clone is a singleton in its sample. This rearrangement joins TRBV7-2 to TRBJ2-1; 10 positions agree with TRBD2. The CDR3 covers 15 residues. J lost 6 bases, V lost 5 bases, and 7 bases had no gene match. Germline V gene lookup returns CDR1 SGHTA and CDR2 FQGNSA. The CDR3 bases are TGTGCCAGCAGCCCTGGGACTAGCGCCGGCAATGAGCAGTTCTTC. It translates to CASSPGTSAGNEQFF.

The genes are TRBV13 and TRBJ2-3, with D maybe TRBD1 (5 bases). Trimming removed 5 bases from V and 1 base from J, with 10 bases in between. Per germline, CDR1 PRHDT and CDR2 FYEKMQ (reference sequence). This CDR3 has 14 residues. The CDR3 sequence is CASSLRDGTDTQYF. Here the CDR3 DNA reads TGTGCCAGCAGCCTCAGGGATGGCACAGATACGCAGTATTTT.

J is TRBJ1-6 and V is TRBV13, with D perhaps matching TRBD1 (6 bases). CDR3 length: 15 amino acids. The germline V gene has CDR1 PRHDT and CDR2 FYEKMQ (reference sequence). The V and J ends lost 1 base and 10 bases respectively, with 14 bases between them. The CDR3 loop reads CASSLVRGGESPLHF. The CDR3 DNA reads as TGTGCCAGCAGCTTAGTCCGGGGGGGCGAGTCACCCCTCCACTTT.

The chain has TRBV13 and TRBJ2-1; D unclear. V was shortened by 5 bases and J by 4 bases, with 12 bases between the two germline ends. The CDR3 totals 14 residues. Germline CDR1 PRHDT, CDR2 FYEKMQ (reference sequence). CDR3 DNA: TGTGCCAGCAGCCAGCTGGAGAGATACAATGAGCAGTTCTTC. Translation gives CASSQLERYNEQFF.

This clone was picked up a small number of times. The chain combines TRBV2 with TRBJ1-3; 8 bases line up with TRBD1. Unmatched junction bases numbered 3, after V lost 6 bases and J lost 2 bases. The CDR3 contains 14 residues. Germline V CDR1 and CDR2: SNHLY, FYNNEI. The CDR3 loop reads CASREQGAGNTIYF. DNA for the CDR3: TGTGCCAGCAGGGAACAGGGGGCTGGAAACACCATATATTTT.

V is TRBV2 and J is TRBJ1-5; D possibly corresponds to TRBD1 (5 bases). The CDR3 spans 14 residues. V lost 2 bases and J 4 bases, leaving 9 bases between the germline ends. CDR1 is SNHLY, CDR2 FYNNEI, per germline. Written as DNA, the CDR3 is TGTGCCAGCAGTGAACAGGGTCTAAATCAGCCCCAGCATTTT. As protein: CASSEQGLNQPQHF.

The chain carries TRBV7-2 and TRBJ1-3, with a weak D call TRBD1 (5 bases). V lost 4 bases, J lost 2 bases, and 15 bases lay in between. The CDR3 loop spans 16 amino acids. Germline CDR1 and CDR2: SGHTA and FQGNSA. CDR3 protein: CASSSGGVGAGNTIYF. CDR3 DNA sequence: TGTGCCAGCAGCTCGGGGGGGGTAGGAGCTGGAAACACCATATATTTT.

Here the CDR3 DNA reads TGTGCCAGTGCGGACGGGGTTGATTCACCCCTCCACTTT. Amino acid sequence: CASADGVDSPLHF. V gene TRBV19 combines with J gene TRBJ1-6, with D uncertain. This CDR3 has 13 amino acids. Germline lookup yields CDR1 LNHDA and CDR2 SQIVND (reference sequence). V lost 8 bases and J lost 8, with 13 bases in between.

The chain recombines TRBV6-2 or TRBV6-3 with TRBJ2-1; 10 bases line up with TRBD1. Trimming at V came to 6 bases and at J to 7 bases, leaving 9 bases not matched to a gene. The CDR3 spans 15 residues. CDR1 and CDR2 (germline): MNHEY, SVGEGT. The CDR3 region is CASSPGTGAGNEQFF. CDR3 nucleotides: TGTGCCAGCAGCCCCGGGACAGGGGCTGGAAATGAGCAGTTCTTC.

CDR3 in amino acids: CASSDDFNYGYTF. The CDR3 bases are TGCGCCAGCAGTGATGACTTTAACTATGGCTACACCTTC. This chain joins TRBV10-1 and TRBJ1-2; unclear D gene. CDR3 length: 13 amino acids. Germline CDR1 and CDR2: WNHNN and SYGVQD (reference sequence). V dropped 3 bases and J dropped 1 base, with 6 bases sitting between them.

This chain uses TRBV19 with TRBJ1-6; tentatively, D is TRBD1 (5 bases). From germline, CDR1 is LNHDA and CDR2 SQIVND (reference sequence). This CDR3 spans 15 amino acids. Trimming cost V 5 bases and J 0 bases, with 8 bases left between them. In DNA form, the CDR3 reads TGTGCCAGTAGTTTACAGGCCTCCTATAATTCACCCCTCCACTTT. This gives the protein CASSLQASYNSPLHF.

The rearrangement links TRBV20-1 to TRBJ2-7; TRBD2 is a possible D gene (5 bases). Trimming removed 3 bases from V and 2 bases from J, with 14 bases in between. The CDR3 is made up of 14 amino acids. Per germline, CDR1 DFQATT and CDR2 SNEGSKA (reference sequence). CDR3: CSASLLVGTYEQYF. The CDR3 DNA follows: TGCAGTGCTAGTCTACTAGTGGGGACCTACGAGCAGTACTTC.

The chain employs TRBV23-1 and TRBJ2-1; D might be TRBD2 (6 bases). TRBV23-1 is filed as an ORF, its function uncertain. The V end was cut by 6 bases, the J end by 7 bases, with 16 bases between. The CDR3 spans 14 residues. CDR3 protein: CASRGKGSGNEQFF. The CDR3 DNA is TGCGCCAGCAGAGGAAAGGGGAGCGGGAATGAGCAGTTCTTC.

The CDR3 nucleotides are TGTGCCAGCAGCTCCCAACGCGGCTCTGGGGCCAACGTCCTGACTTTC. This gives the protein CASSSQRGSGANVLTF. V usage is TRBV3-1 (or the pseudogene TRBV3-2) and J usage is TRBJ2-6; D gene uncertain. Germline V lookup: CDR1 LGHDT, CDR2 YNNKEL (reference sequence). There are 16 residues in the CDR3. Trimming took 5 bases from V and 0 from J, leaving 11 bases between them.

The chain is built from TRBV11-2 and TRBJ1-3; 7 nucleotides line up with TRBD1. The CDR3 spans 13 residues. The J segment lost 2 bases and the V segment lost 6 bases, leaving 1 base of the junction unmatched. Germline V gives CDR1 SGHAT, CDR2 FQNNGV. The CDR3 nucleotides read TGTGCCAGCAGACAGGGGCCTGGAAACACCATATATTTT. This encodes CASRQGPGNTIYF.

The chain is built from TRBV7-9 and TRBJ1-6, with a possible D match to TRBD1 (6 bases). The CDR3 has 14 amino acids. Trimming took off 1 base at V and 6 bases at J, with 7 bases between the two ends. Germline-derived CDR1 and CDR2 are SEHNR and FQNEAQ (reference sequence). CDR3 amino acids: CASSLVDSNSPLHF. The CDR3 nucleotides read TGTGCCAGCAGCTTAGTGGACAGTAATTCACCCCTCCACTTT.

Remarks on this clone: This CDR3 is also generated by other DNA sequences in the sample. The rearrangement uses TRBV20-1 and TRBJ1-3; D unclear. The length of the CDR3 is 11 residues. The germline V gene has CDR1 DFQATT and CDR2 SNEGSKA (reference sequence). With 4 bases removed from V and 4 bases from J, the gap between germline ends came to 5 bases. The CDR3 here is CSATGGNTIYF. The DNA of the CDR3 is TGCAGTGCTACCGGGGGAAACACCATATATTTT.

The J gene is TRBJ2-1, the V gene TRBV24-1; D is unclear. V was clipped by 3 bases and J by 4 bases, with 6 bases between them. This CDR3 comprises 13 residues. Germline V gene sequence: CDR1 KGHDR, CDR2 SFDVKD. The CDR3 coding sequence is TGTGCCACCAGTGATCCTCCTTACAATGAGCAGTTCTTC. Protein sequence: CATSDPPYNEQFF.

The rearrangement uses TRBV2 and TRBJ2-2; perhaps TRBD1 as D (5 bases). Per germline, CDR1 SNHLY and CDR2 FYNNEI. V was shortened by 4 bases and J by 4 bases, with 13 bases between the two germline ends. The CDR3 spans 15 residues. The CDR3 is CASSALQQATGELFF. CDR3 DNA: TGTGCCAGCAGTGCGCTCCAACAGGCCACCGGGGAGCTGTTTTTT.